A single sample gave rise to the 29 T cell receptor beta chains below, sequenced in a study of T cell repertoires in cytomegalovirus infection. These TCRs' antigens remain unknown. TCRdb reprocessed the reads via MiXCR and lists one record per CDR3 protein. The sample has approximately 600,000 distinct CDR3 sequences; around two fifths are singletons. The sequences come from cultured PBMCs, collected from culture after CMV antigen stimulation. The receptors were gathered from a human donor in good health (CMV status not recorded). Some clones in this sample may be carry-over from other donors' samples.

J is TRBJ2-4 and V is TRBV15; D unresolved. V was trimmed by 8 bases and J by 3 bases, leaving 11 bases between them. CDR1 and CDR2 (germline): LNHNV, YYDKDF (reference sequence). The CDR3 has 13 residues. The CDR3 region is CATEKIGKNIQYF. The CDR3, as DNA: TGTGCCACCGAAAAAATCGGCAAAAACATTCAGTACTTC. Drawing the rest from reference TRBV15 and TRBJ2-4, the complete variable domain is DAMVIQNPRYQVTQFGKPVTLSCSQTLNHNVMYWYQQKSSQAPKLLFHYYDKDFNNEADTPDNFQSRRPNTSFCFLDIRSPGLGDTAMYLCATEKIGKNIQYFGAGTRLSVL.

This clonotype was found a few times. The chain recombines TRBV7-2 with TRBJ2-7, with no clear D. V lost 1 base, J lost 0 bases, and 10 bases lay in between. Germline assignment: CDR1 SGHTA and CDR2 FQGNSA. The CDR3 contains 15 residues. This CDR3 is CASSLGTAPSYEQYF. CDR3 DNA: TGTGCCAGCAGCTTAGGGACCGCCCCCTCCTACGAGCAGTACTTC.

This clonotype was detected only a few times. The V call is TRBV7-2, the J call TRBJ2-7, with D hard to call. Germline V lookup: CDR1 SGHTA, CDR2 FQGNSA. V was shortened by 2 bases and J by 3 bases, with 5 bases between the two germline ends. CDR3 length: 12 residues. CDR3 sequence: CASSLFNYEQYF. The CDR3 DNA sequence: TGTGCCAGCAGCTTATTCAACTACGAGCAGTACTTC.

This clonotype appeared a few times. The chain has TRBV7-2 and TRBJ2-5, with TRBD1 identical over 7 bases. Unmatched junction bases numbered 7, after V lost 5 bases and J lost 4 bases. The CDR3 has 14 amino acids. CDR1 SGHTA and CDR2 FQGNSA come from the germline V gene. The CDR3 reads CASSLQGRAETQYF. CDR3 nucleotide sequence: TGTGCCAGCAGCCTACAGGGGCGGGCAGAGACCCAGTACTTC.

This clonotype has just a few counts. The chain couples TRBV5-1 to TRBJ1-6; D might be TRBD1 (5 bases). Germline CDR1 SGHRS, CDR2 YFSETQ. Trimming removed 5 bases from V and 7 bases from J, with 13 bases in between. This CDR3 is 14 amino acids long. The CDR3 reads CASSSGALNSPLHF. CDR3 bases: TGCGCCAGCAGTTCCGGGGCCCTAAATTCACCCCTCCACTTT.

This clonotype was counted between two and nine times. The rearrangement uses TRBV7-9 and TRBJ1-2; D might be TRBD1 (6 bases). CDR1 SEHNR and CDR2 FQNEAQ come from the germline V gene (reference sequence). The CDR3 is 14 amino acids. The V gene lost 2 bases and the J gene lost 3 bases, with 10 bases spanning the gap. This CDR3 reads CASSLPGGHYGYTF. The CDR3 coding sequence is TGTGCCAGCAGCTTACCGGGGGGCCACTATGGCTACACCTTC.

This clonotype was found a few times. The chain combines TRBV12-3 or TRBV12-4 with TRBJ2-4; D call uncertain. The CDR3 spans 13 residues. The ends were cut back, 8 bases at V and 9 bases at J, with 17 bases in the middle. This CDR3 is CASLLARVGIQYF. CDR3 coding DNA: TGTGCCAGCCTATTAGCTAGGGTAGGCATTCAGTACTTC.

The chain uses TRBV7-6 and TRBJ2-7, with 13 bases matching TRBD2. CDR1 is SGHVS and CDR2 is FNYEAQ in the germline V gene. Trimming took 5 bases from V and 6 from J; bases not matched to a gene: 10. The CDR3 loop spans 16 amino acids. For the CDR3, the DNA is TGTGCCAGCAGCCCAACCCGACTAGCGGGAGGAGGCGAGCAGTACTTC. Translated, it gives CASSPTRLAGGGEQYF.

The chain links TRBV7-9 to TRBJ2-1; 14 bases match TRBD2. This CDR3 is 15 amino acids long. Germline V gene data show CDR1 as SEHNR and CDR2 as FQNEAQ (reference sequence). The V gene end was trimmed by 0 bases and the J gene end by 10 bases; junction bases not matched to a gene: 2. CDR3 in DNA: TGTGCCAGCAGCTTAGCGGGACTAGCGGGAGCCGAGCAGTTCTTC. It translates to CASSLAGLAGAEQFF.

CDR3 DNA sequence: TGTGCCAGCGGTCGACAGGGTCGCAATCAGCCCCAGCATTTT. Translation: CASGRQGRNQPQHF. V gene TRBV2 combines with J gene TRBJ1-5; 7 nucleotides agree with TRBD1. With V trimmed by 8 bases and J by 2 bases, 6 bases remained unmatched. This CDR3 spans 14 amino acids. The V gene's germline CDR1 is SNHLY and CDR2 FYNNEI. Full variable domain (rest looked up from reference TRBV2 and TRBJ1-5): EPEVTQTPSHQVTQMGQEVILRCVPISNHLYFYWYRQILGQKVEFLVSFYNNEISEKSEIFDDQFSVERPDGSNFTLKIRSTKLEDSAMYFCASGRQGRNQPQHFGDGTRLSIL.

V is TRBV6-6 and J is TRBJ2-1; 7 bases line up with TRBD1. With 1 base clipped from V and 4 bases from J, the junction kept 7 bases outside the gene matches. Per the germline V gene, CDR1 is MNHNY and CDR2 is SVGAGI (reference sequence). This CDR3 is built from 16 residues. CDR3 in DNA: TGTGCCAGCAGTTACTTCACCGGGACAGAGTACAATGAGCAGTTCTTC. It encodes CASSYFTGTEYNEQFF.

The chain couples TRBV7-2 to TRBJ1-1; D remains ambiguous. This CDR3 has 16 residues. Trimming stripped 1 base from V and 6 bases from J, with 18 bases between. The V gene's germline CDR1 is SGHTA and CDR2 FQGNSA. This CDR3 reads CASSLGGLSREAEAFF. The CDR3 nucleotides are TGTGCCAGCAGCTTAGGCGGGTTGAGCCGTGAGGCTGAAGCTTTCTTT.

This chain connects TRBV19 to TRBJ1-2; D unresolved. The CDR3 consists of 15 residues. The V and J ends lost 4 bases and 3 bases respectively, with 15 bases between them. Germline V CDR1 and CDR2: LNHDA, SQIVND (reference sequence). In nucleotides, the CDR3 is TGTGCCAGTAGTAGGAATGCACGGGGTGACTATGGCTACACCTTC. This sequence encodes CASSRNARGDYGYTF.

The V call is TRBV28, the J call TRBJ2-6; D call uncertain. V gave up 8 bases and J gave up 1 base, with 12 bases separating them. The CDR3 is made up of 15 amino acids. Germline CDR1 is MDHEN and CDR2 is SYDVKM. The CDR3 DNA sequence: TGTGCCAGCGCCCCGGTGGGGTCTGGGGCCAACGTCCTGACTTTC. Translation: CASAPVGSGANVLTF.

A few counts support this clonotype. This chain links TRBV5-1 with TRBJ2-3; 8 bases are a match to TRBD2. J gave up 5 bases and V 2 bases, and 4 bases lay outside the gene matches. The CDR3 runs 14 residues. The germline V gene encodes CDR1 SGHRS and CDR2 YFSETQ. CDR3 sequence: CASSFGTRRDTQYF. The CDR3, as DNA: TGCGCCAGCAGCTTCGGGACTAGGAGAGATACGCAGTATTTT.

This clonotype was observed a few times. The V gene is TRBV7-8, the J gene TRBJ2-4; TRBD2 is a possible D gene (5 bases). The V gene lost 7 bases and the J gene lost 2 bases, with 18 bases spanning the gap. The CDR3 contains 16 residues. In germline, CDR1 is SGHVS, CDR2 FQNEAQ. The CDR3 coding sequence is TGTGCCAGCACCCCGGGAAGGGCTGTGACCAAAAACATTCAGTACTTC. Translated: CASTPGRAVTKNIQYF.

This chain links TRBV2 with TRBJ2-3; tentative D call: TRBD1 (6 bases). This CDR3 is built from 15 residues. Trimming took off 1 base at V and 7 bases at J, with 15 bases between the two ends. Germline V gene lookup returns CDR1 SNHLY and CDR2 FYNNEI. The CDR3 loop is CASSEDRARGNTQYF. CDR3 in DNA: TGTGCCAGCAGTGAAGACAGGGCTCGGGGAAATACGCAGTATTTT.

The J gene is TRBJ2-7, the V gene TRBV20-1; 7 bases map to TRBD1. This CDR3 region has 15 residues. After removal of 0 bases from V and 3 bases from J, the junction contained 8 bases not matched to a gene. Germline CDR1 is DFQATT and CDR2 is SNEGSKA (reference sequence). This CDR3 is CSARDQGVLGYEQYF. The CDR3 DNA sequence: TGCAGTGCTAGAGATCAGGGGGTCTTAGGCTACGAGCAGTACTTC.

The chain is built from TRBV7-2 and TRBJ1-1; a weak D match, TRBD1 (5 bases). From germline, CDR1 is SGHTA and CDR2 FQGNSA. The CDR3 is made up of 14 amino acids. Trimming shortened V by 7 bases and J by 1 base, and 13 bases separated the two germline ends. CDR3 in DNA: TGTGCCAGCATAAGGGGCAGGGCGAACACTGAAGCTTTCTTT. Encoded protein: CASIRGRANTEAFF.

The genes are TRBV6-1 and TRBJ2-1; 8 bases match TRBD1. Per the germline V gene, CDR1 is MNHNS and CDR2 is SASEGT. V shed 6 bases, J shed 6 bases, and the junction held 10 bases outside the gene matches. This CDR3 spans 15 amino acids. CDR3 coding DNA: TGTGCCAGCAGGACCCCGGGACAGGCGTTCAATGAGCAGTTCTTC. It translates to CASRTPGQAFNEQFF.

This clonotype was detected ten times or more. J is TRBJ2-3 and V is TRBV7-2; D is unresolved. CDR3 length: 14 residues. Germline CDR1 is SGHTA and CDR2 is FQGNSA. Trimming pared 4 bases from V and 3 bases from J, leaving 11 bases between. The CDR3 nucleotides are TGTGCCAGCAGCTCCTACACTGGAACAGATACGCAGTATTTT. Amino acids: CASSSYTGTDTQYF. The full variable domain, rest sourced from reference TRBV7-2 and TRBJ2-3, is GAGVSQSPSNKVTEKGKDVELRCDPISGHTALYWYRQSLGQGLEFLIYFQGNSAPDKSGLPSDRFSAERTGGSVSTLTIQRTQQEDSAVYLCASSSYTGTDTQYFGPGTRLTVL.

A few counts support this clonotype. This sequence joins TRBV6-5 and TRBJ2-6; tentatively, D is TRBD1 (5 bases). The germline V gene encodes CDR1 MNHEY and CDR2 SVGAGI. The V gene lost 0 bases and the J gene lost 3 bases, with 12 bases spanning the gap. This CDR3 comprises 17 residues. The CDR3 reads CASSYSLRQSGANVLTF. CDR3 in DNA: TGTGCCAGCAGTTACTCCTTACGACAGAGTGGGGCCAACGTCCTGACTTTC.

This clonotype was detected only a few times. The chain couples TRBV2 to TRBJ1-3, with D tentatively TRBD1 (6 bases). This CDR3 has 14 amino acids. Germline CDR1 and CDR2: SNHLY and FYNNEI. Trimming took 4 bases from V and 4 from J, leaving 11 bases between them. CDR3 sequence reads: CASSAQGGGNTIYF. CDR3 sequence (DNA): TGTGCCAGCAGTGCACAGGGTGGGGGAAACACCATATATTTT.

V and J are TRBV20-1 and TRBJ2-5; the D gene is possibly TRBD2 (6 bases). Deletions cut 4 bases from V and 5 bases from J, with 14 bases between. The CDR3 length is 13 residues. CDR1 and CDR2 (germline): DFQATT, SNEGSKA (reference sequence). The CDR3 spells CSATGEVGETQYF. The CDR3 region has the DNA TGCAGTGCTACGGGGGAGGTGGGGGAGACCCAGTACTTC.

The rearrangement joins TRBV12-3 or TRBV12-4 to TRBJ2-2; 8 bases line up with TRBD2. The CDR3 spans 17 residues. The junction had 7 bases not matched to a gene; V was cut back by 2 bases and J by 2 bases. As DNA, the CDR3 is TGTGCCAGCAGTTTAAGGAGCGGGAGTATAAACACCGGGGAGCTGTTTTTT. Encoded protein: CASSLRSGSINTGELFF.

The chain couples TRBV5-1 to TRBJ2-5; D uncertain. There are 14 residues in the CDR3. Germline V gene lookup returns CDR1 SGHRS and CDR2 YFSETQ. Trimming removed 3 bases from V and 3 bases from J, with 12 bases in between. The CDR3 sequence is CASSSYTGKETQYF. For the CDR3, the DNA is TGCGCCAGCAGCTCCTATACCGGAAAAGAGACCCAGTACTTC.

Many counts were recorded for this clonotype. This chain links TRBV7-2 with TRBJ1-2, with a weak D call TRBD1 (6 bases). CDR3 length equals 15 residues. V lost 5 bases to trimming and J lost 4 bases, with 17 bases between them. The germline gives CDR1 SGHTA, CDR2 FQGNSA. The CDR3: CASSGGPGQRYGYTF. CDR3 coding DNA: TGTGCCAGCAGCGGAGGCCCAGGACAGCGCTATGGCTACACCTTC. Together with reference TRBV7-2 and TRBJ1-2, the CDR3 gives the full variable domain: GAGVSQSPSNKVTEKGKDVELRCDPISGHTALYWYRQSLGQGLEFLIYFQGNSAPDKSGLPSDRFSAERTGGSVSTLTIQRTQQEDSAVYLCASSGGPGQRYGYTFGSGTRLTVV.

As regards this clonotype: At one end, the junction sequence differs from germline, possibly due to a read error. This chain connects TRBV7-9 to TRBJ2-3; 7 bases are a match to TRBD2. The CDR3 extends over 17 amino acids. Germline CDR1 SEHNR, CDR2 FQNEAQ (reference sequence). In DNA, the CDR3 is TGTCCCAGCAGCCCGATGGCAGCGGGAAAGGGGCGGGCTACGCAGTATTTT. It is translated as CPSSPMAAGKGRATQYF.

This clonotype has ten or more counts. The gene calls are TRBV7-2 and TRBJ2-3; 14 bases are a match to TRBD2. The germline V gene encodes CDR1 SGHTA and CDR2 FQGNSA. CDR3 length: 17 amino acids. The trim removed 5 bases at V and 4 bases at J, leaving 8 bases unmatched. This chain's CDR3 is CASSPWTSGRLADTQYF. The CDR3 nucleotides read TGTGCCAGCAGCCCTTGGACTAGCGGGAGGCTGGCAGATACGCAGTATTTT.